The clone carrying this T cell receptor (beta chain) was detected only once. Only in-frame clones appear in the TCRdb table, and some are missing; sequencing was by immunoSEQ multiplex PCR. The table shows some 90,000 clones, with around 95% occurring only once. This sample is drawn from a study of technical replicates of blood from a handful of donors. Germline CDR1 reads GTSNPN; CDR2 reads SVGIG (reference sequence). This CDR3 is 14 amino acids long. Trimming removed 0 bases from V and 7 bases from J, with 16 bases in between. The specimen was T cells isolated from PBMCs. The V call is TRBV30, the J call TRBJ2-7; D may be TRBD2 (6 bases). This TCR was recovered from a human donor in good health. The CDR3 DNA sequence: TGTGCCTGGAGTGTACTTCGGGAGAGTCGGGAGCAGTACTTC. Residues: CAWSVLRESREQYF.